Below are 5 T cell receptor beta chains sequenced from a single sample in a study of blood T cell repertoires in COVID-19. Profiled with immunoSEQ multiplex PCR; TCRdb holds only in-frame clones, not every one. The data show roughly 200,000 clones, around 90% seen once. The source material was peripheral blood. These receptors were obtained from a woman aged 18-29 years who had recovered from COVID-19.

V gene TRBV5-8 combines with J gene TRBJ1-5, with D unclear. The germline V gene has CDR1 SGHTS and CDR2 YDEGEE. This CDR3 has 13 residues. With 0 bases removed from V and 9 bases from J, the gap between germline ends came to 10 bases. The CDR3 reads CASSLVPFRPQHF. As DNA, the CDR3 is TGTGCCAGCAGCTTGGTCCCCTTTCGGCCCCAGCATTTT.

The chain uses TRBV5-1 and TRBJ2-5, with D perhaps TRBD2 (5 bases). Germline V lookup: CDR1 SGHRS, CDR2 YFSETQ. The germline V and J ends were trimmed by 1 base and 3 bases, with 10 bases remaining between them. This CDR3 region has 14 residues. The CDR3 DNA reads TGCGCCAGCAGCTTGCAAGGGCGGGAAGAGACCCAGTACTTC. Translating gives CASSLQGREETQYF.

The chain couples TRBV11-3 to TRBJ2-1, with 7 bases identical to TRBD2. The J segment lost 8 bases and the V segment lost 2 bases, leaving 12 bases of the junction unmatched. Per germline, CDR1 SGHNT and CDR2 YENEEA. CDR3 length: 16 amino acids. Here the CDR3 DNA reads TGTGCCAGCAGCTTACGGCCGGGAGGCGTTTACGATGAGCAGTTCTTC. As protein: CASSLRPGGVYDEQFF.

The chain couples TRBV30 to TRBJ2-7; a possible D gene is TRBD2 (5 bases). The V gene lost 0 bases and the J gene lost 3 bases, with 15 bases spanning the gap. The CDR3 loop spans 15 amino acids. CDR1 and CDR2 (germline): GTSNPN, SVGIG (reference sequence). CDR3 nucleotide sequence: TGTGCCTGGAGTGTTGTTAGCGCAAACCTCTACGAGCAGTACTTC. Its protein product is CAWSVVSANLYEQYF. The full variable domain, with the rest looked up from reference TRBV30 and TRBJ2-7, is SQTIHQWPATLVQPVGSPLSLECTVEGTSNPNLYWYRQAAGRGLQLLFYSVGIGQISSEVPQNLSASRPQDRQFILSSKKLLLSDSGFYLCAWSVVSANLYEQYFGPGTRLTVT.

The chain carries TRBV19 and TRBJ1-1; perhaps TRBD1 as D (5 bases). Germline assignment: CDR1 LNHDA and CDR2 SQIVND (reference sequence). This CDR3 has 13 residues. Between the trimmed V and J ends, which lost 6 bases and 1 base, there was a span of 9 bases. This CDR3 is CASRFDRNTEAFF. The DNA for the CDR3 is TGTGCCAGTAGATTCGACAGGAACACTGAAGCTTTCTTT.